Sequencing of this T cell receptor (beta chain) was carried out in a study of T cell responses to AZD1222 COVID-19 vaccine. This clone was seen only a few times. The protocol was immunoSEQ multiplex PCR, while the TCRdb copy is restricted to in-frame clones and leaves out a portion. The sample consists of around 44,000 clones, 65% to 90% of them appearing once. Pooling of second doses given at about 4 or about 12 weeks was done. Trimming left V 3 bases short and J 8 bases short, with 12 bases between. The CDR3 length is 13 residues. Germline V gene data show CDR1 as SEHNR and CDR2 as FQNEAQ (reference sequence).

The material sequenced was peripheral blood, taken 28 days after the second AZD1222 dose. The receptor's source is an adult who received the AZD1222 COVID-19 vaccine. This chain links TRBV7-9 with TRBJ2-3; TRBD2 is a possible D gene (6 bases). The CDR3 coding sequence is TGTGCCAGCAGCTTGGCCGGGGGAGGTACGCAGTATTTT. Protein: CASSLAGGGTQYF.